This T cell receptor (beta chain) was captured by sequencing in a study of cytomegalovirus exposure and HLA in healthy donors. With V trimmed by 8 bases and J by 7 bases, 13 bases remained unmatched. This CDR3 has 15 residues. The V gene's germline CDR1 is MDHEN and CDR2 SYDVKM. The data were produced by immunoSEQ multiplex PCR, yet TCRdb's version contains in-frame clones alone and is incomplete. The table lists about 170,000 clones, roughly 90% of them singletons. Sequencing used PBMCs. The rearrangement joins TRBV28 to TRBJ2-2, with 7 nucleotides matching TRBD1. The clonotype was recovered from a man younger than 30 in good health and CMV-seropositive. The CDR3 sequence is CASSPPTGWGGELFF. As DNA, the CDR3 is TGTGCCAGCTCGCCACCGACAGGGTGGGGCGGGGAGCTGTTTTTT.